Reported below is one TCR beta chain. Its antigen remains unidentified. Measured with immunoSEQ multiplex PCR; TCRdb has only the in-frame clones, and not every one. The sample lists 150,000 to 180,000 clones, approximately 87% occurring once. There are 20 residues in the CDR3. V dropped 0 bases and J dropped 3 bases, with 27 bases sitting between them. The sample originates from a study of T cell responses to AZD1222 COVID-19 vaccine. Overall study findings and caveats: Regions 160-218 and 743-854 dominated among vaccine-associated CD4 TCRs spanning spike. Once two AZD1222 doses were given, Spike-specific TCR breadth and depth went up. Reports indicate that nearly half of spike-specific TCRs are directed at unmutated variant regions.

The chain combines TRBV23-1 with TRBJ2-7; D is perhaps TRBD1 (6 bases). TRBV23-1 is known as an ORF, though its function is uncertain. The specimen comprised peripheral blood, sampled on day 0 of MenACWY control vaccination. The sequence was obtained from an adult in good health. CDR3 bases: TGCGCCAGCAGTCAATCAGTTTGGTACAGGGAAGATTACATCATCTACGAGCAGTACTTC. It yields the protein CASSQSVWYREDYIIYEQYF.